The 14 T cell receptor beta chains below come from one sample, sequenced in a study of identical twins (dated by TCRdb to the mid-2010s). Library creation used 5' RACE. The run used an Illumina HiSeq 2000. TCRdb trimmed public reads at Q25 via fastp, called clones via MiXCR and kept in-frame beta chains. Every distinct CDR3 protein forms one entry, paired with its most common genes and DNA. In all, the sample holds about 570,000 distinct CDR3 sequences, and around a tenth of those were seen once. The ten top clones hold under 3% of the sample. These data were likewise used in another study, on yellow fever vaccine responses in identical twins.

The specimen was PBMCs. All receptors derive from a woman aged 18-30 years in good health.

This clonotype was seen a few times. The chain couples TRBV6-1 to TRBJ2-3; the D is unclear. Trimming shortened V by 6 bases and J by 7 bases, and 17 bases separated the two germline ends. Germline CDR1 and CDR2: MNHNS and SASEGT. This CDR3 has 14 residues. DNA of the CDR3: TGTGCCAGCAGAAACGAGAACCTGGTACATACGCAGTATTTT. Translated, it gives CASRNENLVHTQYF.

The V gene is TRBV30, the J gene TRBJ2-5; D is possibly TRBD2 (7 bases). Germline lookup yields CDR1 GTSNPN and CDR2 SVGIG (reference sequence). The CDR3 is 15 amino acids. V was pared by 3 bases and J by 1 base, with 15 bases between. The CDR3 DNA follows: TGTGCCTGGAGGGGAGGGGGGAGACGCCAAGAGACCCAGTACTTC. It encodes CAWRGGGRRQETQYF.

This clonotype was counted a few times. The genes are TRBV7-2 and TRBJ2-1; TRBD2 matches 11 bases. The CDR3 spans 12 residues. The V segment lost 5 bases and the J segment 11 bases; nucleotides outside the gene matches: 2. Germline V CDR1 and CDR2: SGHTA, FQGNSA. The CDR3: CASSTSGRQQFF. CDR3 DNA: TGTGCCAGCAGCACTAGCGGGAGACAGCAGTTCTTC.

This clonotype was observed many times. The rearrangement links TRBV4-1 to TRBJ2-7; D may correspond to TRBD1 or TRBD2 (5 bases each). The CDR3 is 11 amino acids. CDR1 is MGHRA and CDR2 is YSYEKL in the germline V gene. Trimming took 3 bases from V and 5 from J, leaving 5 bases between them. The CDR3 here is CASSQGDEQYF. In nucleotides, the CDR3 is TGCGCCAGCAGCCAGGGGGACGAGCAGTACTTC.

This chain uses TRBV21-1 with TRBJ2-7; the DNA was not compared with TRBD1, the D call given in the table. TRBV21-1 is a documented pseudogene. The CDR3 contains 15 residues. CDR3 region: CASSKGGQGRDEQYF. The CDR3 region has the DNA TGTGCCAGCAGCAAAGGTGGGCAGGGCAGGGACGAGCAGTACTTC.

The CDR3 reads CSVEDRVGTGELFF. The CDR3 bases are TGCAGCGTTGAGGACAGGGTTGGAACCGGGGAGCTGTTTTTT. This sequence joins TRBV29-1 and TRBJ2-2; 8 nucleotides agree with TRBD1. The length of the CDR3 is 14 residues. V shed 3 bases, J shed 5 bases, and the junction held 5 bases outside the gene matches. In germline, CDR1 is SQVTM, CDR2 ANQGSEA.

The DNA of the CDR3 is TGTGCCAGCAGCCACGGACTAGCGGGAGCCAAGGATACGCAGTATTTT. Amino acid sequence: CASSHGLAGAKDTQYF. V is TRBV11-2 and J is TRBJ2-3, with TRBD2 matching 13 bases. This CDR3 comprises 16 residues. Trimming took 5 bases from V and 6 from J; bases not matched to a gene: 8. Germline V gene data show CDR1 as SGHAT and CDR2 as FQNNGV.

This rearrangement joins TRBV4-3 to TRBJ2-7, with 15 bases fitting TRBD2. Germline assignment: CDR1 LGHNA and CDR2 YSLEER. V lost 0 bases, J lost 6 bases, and 6 bases stayed unmatched. The CDR3 has 17 amino acids. Here the CDR3 reads CASSQELPGLAGGEQYF. Written as DNA, the CDR3 is TGCGCCAGCAGCCAAGAATTACCGGGACTAGCGGGAGGCGAGCAGTACTTC.

In this sample, this clonotype turned up many times. The chain uses TRBV5-1 and TRBJ2-5; D is uncertain. Germline-derived CDR1 and CDR2 are SGHRS and YFSETQ. The ends were cut back, 0 bases at V and 4 bases at J, with 13 bases in the middle. There are 15 residues in the CDR3. CDR3 amino acids: CASSLDHLSRETQYF. The CDR3 coding sequence is TGCGCCAGCAGCTTGGATCACTTATCAAGAGAGACCCAGTACTTC. Variable domain in full (rest from reference TRBV5-1 and TRBJ2-5): KAGVTQTPRYLIKTRGQQVTLSCSPISGHRSVSWYQQTPGQGLQFLFEYFSETQRNKGNFPGRFSGRQFSNSRSEMNVSTLELGDSALYLCASSLDHLSRETQYFGPGTRLLVL.

This clonotype was seen a few times. The chain is built from TRBV24-1 and TRBJ2-1; D may match TRBD1 or TRBD2 (5 bases each). This CDR3 has 16 amino acids. Germline-derived CDR1 and CDR2 are KGHDR and SFDVKD. The ends were cut back, 4 bases at V and 7 bases at J, with 19 bases in the middle. The CDR3 reads CATSDLGDPGSNEQFF. DNA for the CDR3: TGTGCCACCAGTGACCTGGGGGACCCCGGTAGTAATGAGCAGTTCTTC.

There are many counts of this clonotype. The CDR3 DNA sequence: TGCAGTGCTAGCCCTAGCGGGGGCCGACAAGAGACCCAGTACTTC. Amino acids: CSASPSGGRQETQYF. The chain employs TRBV20-1 and TRBJ2-5; 10 nucleotides agree with TRBD2. Germline lookup yields CDR1 DFQATT and CDR2 SNEGSKA (reference sequence). V was pared by 3 bases and J by 2 bases, with 6 bases of the junction left unmatched. The CDR3 sequence is 15 residues long.

This clonotype was seen ten or more times. The gene calls are TRBV5-6 and TRBJ2-3; D is ambiguous. V was clipped by 9 bases and J by 5 bases, with 10 bases between them. This CDR3 comprises 11 residues. CDR1 SGHDT and CDR2 YYEEEE come from the germline V gene. CDR3 sequence reads: CATSLGDTQYF. DNA for the CDR3: TGTGCCACCTCCTTGGGAGATACGCAGTATTTT. Together with reference TRBV5-6 and TRBJ2-3, the CDR3 gives the full variable domain: DAGVTQSPTHLIKTRGQQVTLRCSPKSGHDTVSWYQQALGQGPQFIFQYYEEEERQRGNFPDRFSGHQFPNYSSELNVNALLLGDSALYLCATSLGDTQYFGPGTRLTVL.

This chain uses TRBV4-1 with TRBJ2-2; 9 bases fit TRBD1. The germline V gene encodes CDR1 MGHRA and CDR2 YSYEKL. Trimming at V came to 5 bases and at J to 5 bases, leaving 9 bases not matched to a gene. The CDR3 loop spans 16 amino acids. The CDR3 sequence is CASSSKGQGGTGELFF. The CDR3 DNA reads TGCGCCAGCAGCTCGAAGGGACAGGGCGGGACCGGGGAGCTGTTTTTT.

The rearrangement joins TRBV3-1 to TRBJ2-1; a weak D match, TRBD2 (5 bases). CDR1 is LGHDT, CDR2 YNNKEL, per germline (reference sequence). The length of the CDR3 is 14 residues. V lost 0 bases and J lost 9, with 12 bases in between. DNA of the CDR3: TGTGCCAGCAGCCAAGATAGTGGGAGAGGTGAGCAGTTCTTC. Encoded protein: CASSQDSGRGEQFF.